The text below deals with one T cell receptor beta chain. The conserved phenylalanine or tryptophan normally closing the CDR3 is absent here, so this likely arose from a read error. These data are taken from a study of tumor and adjacent non-tumor tissue in lung cancer. Across the whole study: Aged 31 to 76 years, patients included under 13 men and about 5 women with stage I to III disease.

Three rounds of nested PCR, following a modified ARM-PCR protocol, produced the TCRbeta library. TCRdb re-derived calls from the multiplex PCR reads in MiXCR, one entry per CDR3 protein. The sample carries some 100,000 distinct CDR3 sequences, more than 60% recorded once. CDR1 is MNHEY, CDR2 SVGEGT, per germline. Trimming removed 6 bases at V and 1 base at J, with 16 bases between. The CDR3 totals 15 residues. This sample's RNA came from whole unsorted tissue. The chain is built from TRBV6-2 or TRBV6-3 and TRBJ2-7; TRBD2 might be the D (6 bases). The clonotype originates from a woman between 55 and 75 years old with non-small cell lung cancer. Sequences were obtained from lung tumor tissue. Written as DNA, the CDR3 is TGTGCCAGCAGCACCCCAGCGGGTCGTTCCTACGAGCAGTACTCC. This translates into CASSTPAGRSYEQYS.